This entry features one T cell receptor (beta chain) sequence. Antigen unknown. The J segment lost 6 bases and the V segment lost 1 base, leaving 3 bases of the junction unmatched. CDR3 length: 15 amino acids. Germline CDR1 is MNHNS and CDR2 is SASEGT. The sample comes from a study of T cell repertoires in cytomegalovirus infection. Study as a whole: CMV epitopes, recently identified HLA-C-restricted and well-studied HLA-B-restricted, were used. The public TCR beta signatures pointed to both CMV infection and matching HLA type. Study outcomes and limitations: CMV carriers with the relevant HLA were identified by cumulative public TCR beta family frequency. In two of eight donors, the top clonotype was HLA-C-restricted CMV-specific.

One entry per CDR3 protein, called by TCRdb with MiXCR from the reads. This sample carries about 570,000 distinct CDR3 sequences, roughly 43% of them seen once, and the ten largest clones take 48%. This clonotype was sampled from a human donor in good health (CMV status not recorded). Some clones in this sample may be carry-over from other donors' samples. The rearrangement joins TRBV6-1 to TRBJ1-5, with 10 positions matching TRBD1. Sample: cultured PBMCs, taken from culture after CMV antigen stimulation. CDR3 sequence reads: CASSEGTGGSQPQHF. CDR3 sequence (DNA): TGTGCCAGCAGTGAAGGGACAGGGGGAAGTCAGCCCCAGCATTTT.